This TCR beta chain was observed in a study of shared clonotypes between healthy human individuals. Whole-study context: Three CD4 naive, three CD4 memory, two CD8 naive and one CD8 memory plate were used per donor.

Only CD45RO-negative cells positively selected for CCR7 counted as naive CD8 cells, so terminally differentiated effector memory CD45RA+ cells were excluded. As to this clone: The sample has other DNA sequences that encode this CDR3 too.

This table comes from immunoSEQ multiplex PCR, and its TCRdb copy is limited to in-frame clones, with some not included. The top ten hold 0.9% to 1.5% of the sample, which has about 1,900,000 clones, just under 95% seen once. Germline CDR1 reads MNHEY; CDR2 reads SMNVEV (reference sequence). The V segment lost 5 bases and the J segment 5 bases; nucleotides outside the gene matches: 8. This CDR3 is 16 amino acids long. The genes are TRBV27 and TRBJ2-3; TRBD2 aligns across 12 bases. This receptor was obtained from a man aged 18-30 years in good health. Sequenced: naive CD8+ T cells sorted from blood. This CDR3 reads CASSPSSGGAGDTQYF. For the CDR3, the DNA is TGTGCCAGCAGTCCGTCTAGCGGGGGGGCCGGAGATACGCAGTATTTT.